This TCR beta chain is from a study of blood T cells in healthy people across ages. Study observations and caveats: Long-lived donors carried more naive CD4+ cells and greater diversity than aged donors. Calculation of diversity from one million T cells yielded estimates considered to be underestimates. Expanded clonotype shifts may have been confounded, as the donors had an unknown CMV status.

This clonotype showed up just once. Its antigen is undetermined. A minimum of 5 micrograms of total RNA was extracted per sample. A J-beta primer mix and a sample-barcoded 5' primer were used in a second PCR of about 7 to 12 cycles. TCRdb re-analysed the 5' RACE reads in MiXCR, keeping a single row per CDR3 protein. The data hold roughly 930,000 distinct CDR3 sequences, with 45% to 50% observed a single time. Germline assignment: CDR1 SNHLY and CDR2 FYNNEI. V trimming: 8 bases; J trimming: 5 bases; junction bases outside the gene matches: 6. This CDR3 spans 12 amino acids. Sequencing was carried out using blood. The sequence was collected from a man aged 30 to 45 in good health. This rearrangement joins TRBV2 to TRBJ2-7; 7 bases are a match to TRBD2. DNA of the CDR3: TGTGCCAGCCGTTGGGGGGGTGACGAGCAGTACTTC. Residues: CASRWGGDEQYF.